This T cell receptor (beta chain) appears in the sequencing data of a study of response to subunit inactivated influenza vaccine. TCRdb passed the RT-PCR reads through MiXCR, listing each CDR3 protein once. Of more than 150,000 distinct CDR3 sequences listed, about 10% are singletons. As concerns this clonotype: Its specificity is unknown. A read error may produce the germline difference seen at one junction end.

This CDR3 comprises 17 residues. In germline, CDR1 is LGHDT, CDR2 YNNKEL (reference sequence). Study results and limitations: The authors proposed limited new T cell recruitment per seasonal influenza vaccination.

The chain is built from TRBV3-1 and TRBJ1-1; TRBD1 matches at 10 bases. This TCR derives from a man between 45 and 60 years old who received an inactivated influenza vaccine. Here the sequenced sample was non-naive T cells sorted from PBMCs, taken on the day of vaccination. The CDR3 spells CVSSQGELTGGQPEAFF. In DNA, the CDR3 is TGTGTCAGCAGCCAAGGAGAGTTGACAGGGGGCCAGCCAGAAGCTTTCTTT.